The clone carrying this TCR beta chain has a count of ten or more. Its antigen remains unknown. Each CDR3 protein gets one entry after TCRdb re-called the reads with MiXCR. This table has roughly 280,000 distinct CDR3 sequences, approximately 9% appearing once. The sample belongs to a study of T cell repertoires in cytomegalovirus infection. Whole-study context: From public TCR beta signatures came an indication of both CMV infection and matching HLA type.

The length of the CDR3 is 18 residues. Per germline, CDR1 SGHVS and CDR2 FQNEAQ. J was trimmed by 1 base and V by 4 bases; bases with no gene match: 10. Points from the study as a whole: HLA-C-restricted CMV clonotypes gave the most frequent clonotype in two of eight donors. The cumulative frequency of public TCR beta families distinguished individuals who carried CMV together with the relevant HLA.

The chain is built from TRBV7-8 and TRBJ2-2; the match to TRBD2 covers 9 bases. Material: PBMCs. The receptor comes from a human donor in good health (CMV status not recorded). Some clones in this sample may be carry-over from other donors' samples. The CDR3 DNA reads as TGTGCCAGCAGCTATGGAGGGGCTAGCGGGGTGAACACCGGGGAGCTGTTTTTT. Amino acids: CASSYGGASGVNTGELFF.